This TCR beta chain is drawn from a study of T cell responses to AZD1222 COVID-19 vaccine. Study observations and caveats: Baseline serostatus was positive in only a handful of AZD1222 recipients.

V lost 7 bases and J lost 3, with 9 bases in between. The CDR3 consists of 13 residues. Germline V CDR1 and CDR2: LNHDA, SQIVND (reference sequence). Pooled samples include second doses given at about 4 or 12 weeks. As regards this clone: Its matching antigen is unknown.

The table came from immunoSEQ multiplex PCR; TCRdb's copy has only in-frame clones and leaves some out. The sample yields roughly 140,000 clones, more than 90% seen once. V usage is TRBV19 and J usage is TRBJ2-2; D is possibly TRBD2 (5 bases). This receptor was identified in an adult who received the AZD1222 COVID-19 vaccine. This specimen consisted of peripheral blood, obtained 28 days after the second AZD1222 dose. CDR3 sequence (DNA): TGTGCCAGTATATCGCGGGACACCGGGGAGCTGTTTTTT. This encodes CASISRDTGELFF. The full variable domain, its missing parts supplied by reference TRBV19 and TRBJ2-2, is DGGITQSPKYLFRKEGQNVTLSCEQNLNHDAMYWYRQDPGQGLRLIYYSQIVNDFQKGDIAEGYSVSREKKESFPLTVTSAQKNPTAFYLCASISRDTGELFFGEGSRLTVL.